This T cell receptor (beta chain) is drawn from a study of OX40 agonist ivuxolimab in advanced cancers. Study information: Melanoma, hepatocellular carcinoma, head and neck or renal cell cancer occurred in dose-escalation patients.

Generated by immunoSEQ multiplex PCR, the TCRdb table keeps only in-frame clones and is missing some. The sample holds fewer than 80,000 clones, roughly nine tenths seen once. Trimming removed 9 bases from V and 3 bases from J; junction bases left unmatched: 9. Looked up from germline, CDR1 is SGHRS and CDR2 is YFSETQ. The CDR3 covers 16 residues. The J gene is TRBJ2-3, the V gene TRBV5-1; 14 nucleotides agree with TRBD2. The receptor was derived from an adult with an advanced solid tumor such as melanoma, head and neck, liver or kidney cancer. The input for sequencing was CD4+ or CD8+ T cells sorted from blood, taken in a trial of the OX40 agonist ivuxolimab. DNA for the CDR3: TGCGCCACCACCGAAGGGACTAGCGGGAGAACAGATACGCAGTATTTT. Translated: CATTEGTSGRTDTQYF.